This T cell receptor beta chain was captured by sequencing in a study of OX40 agonist ivuxolimab in advanced cancers. About the research overall: Among those treated, three patients had partial responses, one with hepatocellular carcinoma and two with cutaneous melanoma. Points from the study as a whole: By week 6 at 0.1 to 3.0 mg/kg, blood CD4+ and CD8+ T cells had expanded clonally. On average, CD8+ T cells showed a greater number of expanded clones than CD4+.

A remark on this clone: Its target is unknown.

The protocol was immunoSEQ multiplex PCR, while the TCRdb copy is restricted to in-frame clones and leaves out a portion. The sample consists of 70,000 or so clones, around 91% of them appearing once. CDR3 size: 14 residues. Germline CDR1 is GTSNPN and CDR2 is SVGIG (reference sequence). With V trimmed by 4 bases and J by 2 bases, 4 bases remained unmatched. This receptor was obtained from an adult with an advanced solid tumor such as melanoma, head and neck, liver or kidney cancer. This chain uses TRBV30 with TRBJ2-3, with 9 bases aligning to TRBD2. Sequencing was performed on CD4+ or CD8+ T cells sorted from blood, taken in a trial of the OX40 agonist ivuxolimab. The CDR3 protein is CAWISGGPTDTQYF. The CDR3 nucleotides read TGTGCCTGGATTAGCGGGGGCCCCACAGATACGCAGTATTTT.